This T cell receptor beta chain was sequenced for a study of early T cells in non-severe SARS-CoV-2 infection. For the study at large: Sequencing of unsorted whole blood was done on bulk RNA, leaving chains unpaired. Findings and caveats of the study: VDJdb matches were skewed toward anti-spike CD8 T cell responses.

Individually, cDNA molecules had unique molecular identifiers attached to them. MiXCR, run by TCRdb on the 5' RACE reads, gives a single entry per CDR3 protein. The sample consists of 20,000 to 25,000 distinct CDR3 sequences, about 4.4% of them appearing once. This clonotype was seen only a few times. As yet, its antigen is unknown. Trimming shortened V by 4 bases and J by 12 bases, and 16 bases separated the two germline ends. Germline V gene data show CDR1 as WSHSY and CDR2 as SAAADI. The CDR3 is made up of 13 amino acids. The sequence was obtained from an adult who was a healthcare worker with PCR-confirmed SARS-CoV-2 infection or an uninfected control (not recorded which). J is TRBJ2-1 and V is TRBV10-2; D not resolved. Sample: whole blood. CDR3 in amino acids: CASSVPSPDGQFF. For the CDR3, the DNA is TGCGCCAGCAGTGTTCCTTCCCCAGATGGGCAGTTCTTC.